Listed below are T cell receptor beta chains from one sample, sequenced in a study of blood T cells in healthy people across ages. MiXCR was run by TCRdb on the 5' RACE reads, yielding one entry per CDR3 protein. The profile covers more than 800,000 distinct CDR3 sequences, with more than 35% appearing a single time and approximately 19% taken by the ten largest. The sequenced material came from blood. The receptors shown here come from a woman aged 60-75 years in good health. The CDR3 runs from the conserved cysteine through the conserved F or W. The D gene is left open where the match is weak. Not all rows give a size; the values are once, few, many and, for expanded clones, a class.

cdr3_nt: TGCAGTGCTAGCCCCCTAGCGGGGAACTACAATGAGCAGTTCTTC
cdr3_aa: CSASPLAGNYNEQFF
j_call: TRBJ2-1
clone_size: -
v_call: TRBV20-1
d_call: TRBD2

cdr3_nt: TGTGCCTGGAGTCCGGACAGGGTTGATCGGCCCCAGCATTTT
cdr3_aa: CAWSPDRVDRPQHF
j_call: TRBJ1-5
clone_size: -
v_call: TRBV30
d_call: TRBD1

cdr3_nt: TGTGCCAGCAGATTCGATACAGATATGCAGTATTTT
cdr3_aa: CASRFDTDMQYF
j_call: TRBJ2-3
clone_size: -
v_call: TRBV12-3/TRBV12-4
d_call: -

cdr3_nt: TGTGCCATCAGCTTAGCCGGGACAGATTCCTACAATGAGCAGTACTTC
cdr3_aa: CAISLAGTDSYNEQYF
j_call: TRBJ2-5
clone_size: -
v_call: TRBV7-9
d_call: TRBD1

cdr3_nt: TGTGCCAGCAGTGGGACTACCTACTACGAGCAGTACTTC
cdr3_aa: CASSGTTYYEQYF
j_call: TRBJ2-7
clone_size: -
v_call: TRBV27
d_call: TRBD2

cdr3_nt: TGCAGTGCTGGCCTAGAGACCCAGTACTTC
cdr3_aa: CSAGLETQYF
j_call: TRBJ2-5
clone_size: few
v_call: TRBV20-1
d_call: -

cdr3_nt: TGTGCCAGCAGCAAACTACAGGGGAATGGCTACACCTTC
cdr3_aa: CASSKLQGNGYTF
j_call: TRBJ1-2
clone_size: many
v_call: TRBV7-9
d_call: TRBD1

cdr3_nt: TGTGCCAGCAGCTCGGGACGGGAAGTAGCCGAGCAGTACTTC
cdr3_aa: CASSSGREVAEQYF
j_call: TRBJ2-7
clone_size: -
v_call: TRBV7-6
d_call: -

cdr3_nt: TGTGCCAGCAGCCCTGGCAGGGGAAGCACCGGGGAGCTGTTTTTT
cdr3_aa: CASSPGRGSTGELFF
j_call: TRBJ2-2
clone_size: once
v_call: TRBV7-7
d_call: -

cdr3_nt: TGCAGCGTTTCCGTTCAACCCTACGAGCAGTACTTC
cdr3_aa: CSVSVQPYEQYF
j_call: TRBJ2-7
clone_size: many
v_call: TRBV29-1
d_call: -

cdr3_nt: TGCGCCAGCCGCCCCAATGCAGCTAACTATGGCTACACCTTC
cdr3_aa: CASRPNAANYGYTF
j_call: TRBJ1-2
clone_size: few
v_call: TRBV5-1
d_call: -

cdr3_nt: TGCAGTGCCCGGGACTACCTCTACGAGCAGTACTTC
cdr3_aa: CSARDYLYEQYF
j_call: TRBJ2-7
clone_size: few
v_call: TRBV20-1
d_call: TRBD2

cdr3_nt: TGTGCCAGCAGTTCCCACCCGCGGGGTGAGCAGTTCTTC
cdr3_aa: CASSSHPRGEQFF
j_call: TRBJ2-1
clone_size: few
v_call: TRBV27
d_call: -

cdr3_nt: TGCAGTGCCCCCAGACAGGGACCCACTGAAGCTTTCTTT
cdr3_aa: CSAPRQGPTEAFF
j_call: TRBJ1-1
clone_size: once
v_call: TRBV20-1
d_call: TRBD1

cdr3_nt: TGTGCCAGCAGCCAGGACACGAGGGACTACACTGAAGCTTTCTTT
cdr3_aa: CASSQDTRDYTEAFF
j_call: TRBJ1-1
clone_size: -
v_call: TRBV3-1
d_call: -

cdr3_nt: TGTGCCAGCAGTTTAAGGACAGGGCGGGCGACCTACGAGCAGTACTTC
cdr3_aa: CASSLRTGRATYEQYF
j_call: TRBJ2-7
clone_size: -
v_call: TRBV27
d_call: TRBD1

cdr3_nt: TGTGCCATCAGGAAAAAAGCCGGGAGCACAGATACGCAGTATTTT
cdr3_aa: CAIRKKAGSTDTQYF
j_call: TRBJ2-3
clone_size: -
v_call: TRBV10-3
d_call: -

cdr3_nt: TGTGCCAGCAGTTTGAGCCAAGTCCATGAGCAGTACTTC
cdr3_aa: CASSLSQVHEQYF
j_call: TRBJ2-7
clone_size: -
v_call: TRBV12-3/TRBV12-4
d_call: -

cdr3_nt: TGTGCCAGCAGCTTCACAGGGGAGTCCTACAATGAGCAGTACTTC
cdr3_aa: CASSFTGESYNEQYF
j_call: TRBJ2-7
clone_size: -
v_call: TRBV7-3
d_call: TRBD1

cdr3_nt: TGCAGTGCCTCGCGCTCGCGGCCCCACCCCAATGAGCAGTTCTTC
cdr3_aa: CSASRSRPHPNEQFF
j_call: TRBJ2-1
clone_size: -
v_call: TRBV20-1
d_call: -

cdr3_nt: TGTGCCAGCAGTAGGAAGGGCGCAGATACGCAGTATTTT
cdr3_aa: CASSRKGADTQYF
j_call: TRBJ2-3
clone_size: once
v_call: TRBV12-3/TRBV12-4
d_call: -

cdr3_nt: TGTGCCACCAGAGACATCACCCGGGACAGGGGATACGAGCAGTACTTC
cdr3_aa: CATRDITRDRGYEQYF
j_call: TRBJ2-7
clone_size: -
v_call: TRBV28
d_call: TRBD1

cdr3_nt: TGCAGTGCTGTCGACAGGGAAGTAAGCTCCTACGAGCAGTACTTC
cdr3_aa: CSAVDREVSSYEQYF
j_call: TRBJ2-7
clone_size: few
v_call: TRBV20-1
d_call: TRBD1

cdr3_nt: TGCAGCGTTGCGACCAAATACAATGAGCAGTTCTTC
cdr3_aa: CSVATKYNEQFF
j_call: TRBJ2-1
clone_size: once
v_call: TRBV29-1
d_call: -

cdr3_nt: TGTGCCAGCAGCCCCGGACAGGGATTACCTAACTATGGCTACACCTTC
cdr3_aa: CASSPGQGLPNYGYTF
j_call: TRBJ1-2
clone_size: few
v_call: TRBV5-5
d_call: TRBD1

cdr3_nt: TGCAGTGCCAGACCTAGCGGGAGGGGAGAGCAGTACTTC
cdr3_aa: CSARPSGRGEQYF
j_call: TRBJ2-7
clone_size: -
v_call: TRBV20-1
d_call: TRBD2

cdr3_nt: TGTGCCAGCAGCCGCCAGGGTGGAGAATACGAGCAGTACTTC
cdr3_aa: CASSRQGGEYEQYF
j_call: TRBJ2-7
clone_size: few
v_call: TRBV28
d_call: -

cdr3_nt: TGTGCCAGCAGTTTAGTTTGGTTAGGTGGAAGGGATGAGCAGTTCTTC
cdr3_aa: CASSLVWLGGRDEQFF
j_call: TRBJ2-1
clone_size: -
v_call: TRBV12-3/TRBV12-4
d_call: -

cdr3_nt: TGTGCCAGCAGTTTATCCCAGGCGCCCTCCTACGAGCAGTACTTC
cdr3_aa: CASSLSQAPSYEQYF
j_call: TRBJ2-7
clone_size: few
v_call: TRBV27
d_call: -

cdr3_nt: TGTGCCAGCAGCCGAGAAGGACCTCGCTGCGAGCAGTACTTC
cdr3_aa: CASSREGPRCEQYF
j_call: TRBJ2-7
clone_size: -
v_call: TRBV3-1
d_call: -

cdr3_nt: TGTGCCAGCAGGCCCACCGGGACAGATGGCTCACCCCTCCACTTT
cdr3_aa: CASRPTGTDGSPLHF
j_call: TRBJ1-6
clone_size: -
v_call: TRBV2
d_call: TRBD1

cdr3_nt: TGCAGTGCTTGGCTAGCGGAGACCTACGAGCAGTACTTC
cdr3_aa: CSAWLAETYEQYF
j_call: TRBJ2-7
clone_size: few
v_call: TRBV20-1
d_call: TRBD2

cdr3_nt: TGCAGTGCTAGAGATGCTGGGGGGGCCTTTTACGAGCAGTACTTC
cdr3_aa: CSARDAGGAFYEQYF
j_call: TRBJ2-7
clone_size: -
v_call: TRBV20-1
d_call: -

cdr3_nt: TGCAGCGTTGGGCACACAGGGTGGAACAATGGCTACACCTTC
cdr3_aa: CSVGHTGWNNGYTF
j_call: TRBJ1-2
clone_size: -
v_call: TRBV29-1
d_call: -

cdr3_nt: TGTGCCAGCAGCTGGACCGACAGTCGGCACGAGCAGTACTTC
cdr3_aa: CASSWTDSRHEQYF
j_call: TRBJ2-7
clone_size: -
v_call: TRBV5-6
d_call: -

cdr3_nt: TGTGCCAGCAGTTTAACCCGCGCTAGCGGGAGGGGACAGGAGACCCAGTACTTC
cdr3_aa: CASSLTRASGRGQETQYF
j_call: TRBJ2-5
clone_size: -
v_call: TRBV28
d_call: TRBD2

cdr3_nt: TGCAGTGCTCTCTCGGCTAGCGGATACACAGATACGCAGTATTTT
cdr3_aa: CSALSASGYTDTQYF
j_call: TRBJ2-3
clone_size: -
v_call: TRBV20-1
d_call: TRBD2

cdr3_nt: TGTGCCAGCAGCTCGCGGGGCTACCCCCATGCGGCGTACTTC
cdr3_aa: CASSSRGYPHAAYF
j_call: TRBJ2-7
clone_size: once
v_call: TRBV9
d_call: -

cdr3_nt: TGTGCCAGCTCACCACTCAGCAATGAGCAGTTCTTC
cdr3_aa: CASSPLSNEQFF
j_call: TRBJ2-1
clone_size: few
v_call: TRBV18
d_call: -

cdr3_nt: TGTGCCAGCAGTGCGACTAGCGGGAGGCGGGGGGAGCAGTACTTC
cdr3_aa: CASSATSGRRGEQYF
j_call: TRBJ2-5
clone_size: -
v_call: TRBV6-1
d_call: TRBD2

cdr3_nt: TGTGCCAGCAGCTTAGCCTCCCCCGACTCTGGAAACACCATATATTTT
cdr3_aa: CASSLASPDSGNTIYF
j_call: TRBJ1-3
clone_size: -
v_call: TRBV7-2
d_call: -

cdr3_nt: TGTGCCAGCAGCTTAGGGCCCGGGACAGTTGCGTGGGGCAATGAGCAGTTCTTC
cdr3_aa: CASSLGPGTVAWGNEQFF
j_call: TRBJ2-1
clone_size: -
v_call: TRBV7-6
d_call: TRBD1

cdr3_nt: TGTGCCAGCAGCCAAGATAGGACAGGGAGGGAGCAGTACTTC
cdr3_aa: CASSQDRTGREQYF
j_call: TRBJ2-5
clone_size: -
v_call: TRBV3-1
d_call: -

cdr3_nt: TGCAGCGTCGAAGCAGGGCAGGGTCAGTTCTTC
cdr3_aa: CSVEAGQGQFF
j_call: TRBJ2-1
clone_size: few
v_call: TRBV29-1
d_call: -

cdr3_nt: TGCAGCGTTGAGGGTAGCGGGCGAAGCTCCTACAATGAGCAGTACTTC
cdr3_aa: CSVEGSGRSSYNEQYF
j_call: TRBJ2-7
clone_size: -
v_call: TRBV29-1
d_call: TRBD2